This TCR beta chain derives from a study of shared clonotypes between healthy human individuals. V was pared by 4 bases and J by 0 bases, with 8 bases of the junction left unmatched. This CDR3 contains 17 residues. From germline, CDR1 is SGHRS and CDR2 YFSETQ. This table comes from immunoSEQ multiplex PCR, and its TCRdb copy is limited to in-frame clones, with some not included. The table has hundreds of thousands of clones, 90% to 95% seen once. Overall study results and limits: Naive CD4 clonotypes overlapped across a few donors at roughly 5.1%.

Naive-designated CD8 cells lacked CD45RO, were positively enriched for CCR7, and omitted terminally differentiated effector memory CD45RA+ cells. Recent acute infections and vaccinations were absent in the healthy HIV-negative adult donors. In the case of this clone: Its matching antigen is unknown.

The receptor comes from a woman between 25 and 40 years old in good health. The rearrangement joins TRBV5-1 to TRBJ2-1, with TRBD1 identical over 9 bases. The sample consisted of naive CD8+ T cells sorted from blood. The chain's CDR3 is CASSHGQGMSSYNEQFF. The CDR3 DNA reads as TGCGCCAGCAGCCATGGACAGGGGATGAGCTCCTACAATGAGCAGTTCTTC.